This T cell receptor (beta chain) originates from a study of OX40 agonist ivuxolimab in advanced cancers. The assay was immunoSEQ multiplex PCR, and TCRdb's table has in-frame clones only and misses some. Here the sample spans 70,000 to 80,000 clones, about 81% being singletons. CDR1 and CDR2 from the germline V gene are SGHAT and FQNNGV. With V trimmed by 0 bases and J by 0 bases, 5 bases remained unmatched. This CDR3 has 16 residues. Here the sequenced sample was CD4+ or CD8+ T cells sorted from blood, taken in a trial of the OX40 agonist ivuxolimab. This chain links TRBV11-2 with TRBJ2-7; 7 bases align to TRBD2. The receptor was isolated from an adult with an advanced solid tumor such as melanoma, head and neck, liver or kidney cancer. In nucleotides, the CDR3 is TGTGCCAGCAGCTTAGAAGTGGCGGGAGCCTCCTACGAGCAGTACTTC. Its protein is CASSLEVAGASYEQYF.